The clone carrying this T cell receptor beta chain was observed many times. Its antigen is still unknown. The record originates from a study of T-cell reconstitution after alpha-beta-depleted transplantation in children. Study results and caveats: Newly generated T cells supplied most T-cell counts and diversity one year post-transplant. In some patients, recipient T cells and intrathymic progenitors surviving conditioning explained high day-60 diversity.

Unique molecular identifiers were used in preparing the TCRbeta library. A single record per CDR3 protein comes from TCRdb applying MiXCR to the PCR reads. The sample shows some 300,000 distinct CDR3 sequences, around 10% of them seen only once. Trimming took 1 base from V and 6 from J; bases not matched to a gene: 6. The CDR3 is made up of 15 amino acids. CDR1 SGHTA and CDR2 FQGNSA come from the germline V gene. This chain joins TRBV7-2 and TRBJ2-3; 8 bases line up with TRBD2. Sequences were derived from PBMCs, sampled before TCRalphabeta/CD19-depleted stem cell transplant. This TCR derives from a boy in the first two years of life with acute myeloid leukemia, due to receive a stem cell transplant. The CDR3 DNA reads as TGTGCCAGCAGCTTAGAGGCGGGGGGACCCGATACGCAGTATTTT. This sequence encodes CASSLEAGGPDTQYF.